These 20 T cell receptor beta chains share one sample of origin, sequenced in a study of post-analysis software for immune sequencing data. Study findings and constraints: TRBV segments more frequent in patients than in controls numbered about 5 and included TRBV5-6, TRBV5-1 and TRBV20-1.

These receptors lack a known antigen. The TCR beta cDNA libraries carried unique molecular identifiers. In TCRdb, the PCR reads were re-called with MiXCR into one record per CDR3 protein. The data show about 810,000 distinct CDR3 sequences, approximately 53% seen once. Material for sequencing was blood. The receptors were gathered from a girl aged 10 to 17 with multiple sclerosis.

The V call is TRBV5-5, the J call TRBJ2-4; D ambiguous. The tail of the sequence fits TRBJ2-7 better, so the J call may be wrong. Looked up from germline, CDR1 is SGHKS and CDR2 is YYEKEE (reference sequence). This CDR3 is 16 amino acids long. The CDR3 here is CASSLAGQVLLYEQYF. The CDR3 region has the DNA TGTGCCAGCAGCTTGGCCGGCCAAGTTCTCCTCTACGAGCAGTACTTC.

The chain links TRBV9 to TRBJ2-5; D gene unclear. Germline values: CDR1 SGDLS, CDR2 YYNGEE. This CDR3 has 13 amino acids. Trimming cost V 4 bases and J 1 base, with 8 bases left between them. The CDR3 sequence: CASSYKTQETQYF. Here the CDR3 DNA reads TGTGCCAGCAGCTATAAGACCCAAGAGACCCAGTACTTC.

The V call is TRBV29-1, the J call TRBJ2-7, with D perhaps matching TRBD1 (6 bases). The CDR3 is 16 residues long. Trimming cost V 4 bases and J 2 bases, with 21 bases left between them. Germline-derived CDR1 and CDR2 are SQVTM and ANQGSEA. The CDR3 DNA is TGCAGCGTTGCGCGACCTCCGGGACAAGATCCCTACGAGCAGTACTTC. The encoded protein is CSVARPPGQDPYEQYF.

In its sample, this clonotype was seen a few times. CDR3 protein: CASSSGTGPRGYEQYF. As DNA, the CDR3 is TGCGCCAGCAGCTCGGGGACGGGTCCTCGGGGCTACGAGCAGTACTTC. The rearrangement joins TRBV5-1 to TRBJ2-7; D may match TRBD1 or TRBD2 (5 bases each). V shed 3 bases and J shed 3 bases, with 19 bases lying between them. Looked up from germline, CDR1 is SGHRS and CDR2 is YFSETQ. The CDR3 is made up of 16 amino acids.

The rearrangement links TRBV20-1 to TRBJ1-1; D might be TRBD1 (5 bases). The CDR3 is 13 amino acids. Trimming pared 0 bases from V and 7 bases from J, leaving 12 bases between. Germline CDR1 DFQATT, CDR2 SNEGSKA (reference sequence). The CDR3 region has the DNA TGCAGTGCTAGAGATTTGAGACAGATTGAAGCTTTCTTT. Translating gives CSARDLRQIEAFF.

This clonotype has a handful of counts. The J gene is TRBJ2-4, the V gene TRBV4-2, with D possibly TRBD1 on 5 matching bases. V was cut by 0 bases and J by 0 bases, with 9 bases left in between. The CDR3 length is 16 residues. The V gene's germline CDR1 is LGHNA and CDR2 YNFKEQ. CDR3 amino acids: CASSQDQGIAKNIQYF. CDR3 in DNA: TGTGCCAGCAGCCAAGATCAGGGTATAGCCAAAAACATTCAGTACTTC.

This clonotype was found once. This CDR3 is CAWSSGTGDNEQFF. The CDR3 DNA follows: TGTGCCTGGAGTTCCGGGACAGGGGACAATGAGCAGTTCTTC. The chain joins TRBV30 to TRBJ2-1; 10 bases align to TRBD1. Germline V gene lookup returns CDR1 GTSNPN and CDR2 SVGIG (reference sequence). The CDR3 is 14 amino acids. The V gene end was trimmed by 2 bases and the J gene end by 5 bases; junction bases not matched to a gene: 3.

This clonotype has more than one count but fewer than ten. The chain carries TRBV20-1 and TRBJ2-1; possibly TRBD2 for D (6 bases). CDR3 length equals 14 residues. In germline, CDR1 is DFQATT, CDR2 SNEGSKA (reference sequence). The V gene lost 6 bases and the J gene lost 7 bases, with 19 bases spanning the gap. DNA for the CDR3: TGCAGTGCCAGTGGGGGGAGAAGGGCGAATGAGCAGTTCTTC. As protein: CSASGGRRANEQFF.

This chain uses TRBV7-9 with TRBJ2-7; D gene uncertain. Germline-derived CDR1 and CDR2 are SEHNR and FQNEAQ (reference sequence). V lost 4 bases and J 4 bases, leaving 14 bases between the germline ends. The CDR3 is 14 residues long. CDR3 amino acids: CASSSTRTAYEQYF. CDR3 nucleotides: TGTGCCAGCAGCTCCACTCGGACCGCTTACGAGCAGTACTTC.

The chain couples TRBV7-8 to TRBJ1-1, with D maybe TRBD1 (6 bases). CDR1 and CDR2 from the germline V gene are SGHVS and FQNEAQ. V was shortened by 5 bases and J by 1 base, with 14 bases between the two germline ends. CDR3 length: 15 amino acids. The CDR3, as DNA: TGTGCCAGCAGCACAACCCCGACAGGGAACACTGAAGCTTTCTTT. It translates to CASSTTPTGNTEAFF.

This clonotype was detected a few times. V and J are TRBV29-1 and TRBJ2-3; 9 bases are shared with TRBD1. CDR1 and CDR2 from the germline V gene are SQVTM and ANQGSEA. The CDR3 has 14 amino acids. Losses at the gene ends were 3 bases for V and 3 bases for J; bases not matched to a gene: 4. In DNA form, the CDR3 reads TGCAGCGTTGATCAGGACAGGGGAACAGATACGCAGTATTTT. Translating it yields CSVDQDRGTDTQYF.

The CDR3 loop reads CSVLGGSETQYF. CDR3 nucleotides: TGCAGCGTCTTAGGGGGCAGCGAGACCCAGTACTTC. The chain employs TRBV29-1 and TRBJ2-5; 7 positions agree with TRBD1. Germline assignment: CDR1 SQVTM and CDR2 ANQGSEA. The CDR3 is 12 residues long. After removal of 6 bases from V and 5 bases from J, the junction contained 6 bases not matched to a gene.

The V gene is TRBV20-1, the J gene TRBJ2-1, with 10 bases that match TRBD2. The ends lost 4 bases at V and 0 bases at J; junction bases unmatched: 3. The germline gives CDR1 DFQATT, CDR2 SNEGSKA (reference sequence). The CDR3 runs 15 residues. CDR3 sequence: CSAKRGGRSYNEQFF. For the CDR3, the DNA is TGCAGTGCTAAGCGGGGGGGCCGCTCCTACAATGAGCAGTTCTTC.

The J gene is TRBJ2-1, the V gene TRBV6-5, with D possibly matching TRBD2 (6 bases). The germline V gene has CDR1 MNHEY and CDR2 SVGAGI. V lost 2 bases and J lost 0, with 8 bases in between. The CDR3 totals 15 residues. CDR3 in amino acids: CASSYRGASYNEQFF. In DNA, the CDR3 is TGTGCCAGCAGTTACCGCGGGGCCTCCTACAATGAGCAGTTCTTC.

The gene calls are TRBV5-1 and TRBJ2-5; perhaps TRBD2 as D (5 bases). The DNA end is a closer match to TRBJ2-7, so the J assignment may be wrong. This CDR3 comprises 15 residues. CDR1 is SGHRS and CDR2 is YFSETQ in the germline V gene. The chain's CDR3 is CASSLERQAGNEQYF. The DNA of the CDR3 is TGCGCCAGCAGCTTGGAGCGGCAGGCGGGCAACGAGCAGTACTTC.

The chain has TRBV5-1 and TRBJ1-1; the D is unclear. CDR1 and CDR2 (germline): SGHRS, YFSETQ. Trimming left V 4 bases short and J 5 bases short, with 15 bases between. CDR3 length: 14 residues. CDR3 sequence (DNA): TGCGCCAGCAGCGCGTTGACTCAAAGGACTGAAGCTTTCTTT. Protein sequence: CASSALTQRTEAFF.

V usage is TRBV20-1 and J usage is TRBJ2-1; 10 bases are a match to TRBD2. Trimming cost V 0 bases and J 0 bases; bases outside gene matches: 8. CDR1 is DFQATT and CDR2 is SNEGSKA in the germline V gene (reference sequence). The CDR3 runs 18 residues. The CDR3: CSAREAGLAPHSYNEQFF. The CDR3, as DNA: TGCAGTGCTAGAGAAGCGGGACTAGCGCCCCACTCCTACAATGAGCAGTTCTTC.

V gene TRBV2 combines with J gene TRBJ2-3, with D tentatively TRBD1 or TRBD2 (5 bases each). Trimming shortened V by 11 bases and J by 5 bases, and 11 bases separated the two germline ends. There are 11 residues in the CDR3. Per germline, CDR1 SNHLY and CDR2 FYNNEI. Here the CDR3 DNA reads TGTGCCGGGACGTGGGGAGATACGCAGTATTTT. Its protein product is CAGTWGDTQYF.

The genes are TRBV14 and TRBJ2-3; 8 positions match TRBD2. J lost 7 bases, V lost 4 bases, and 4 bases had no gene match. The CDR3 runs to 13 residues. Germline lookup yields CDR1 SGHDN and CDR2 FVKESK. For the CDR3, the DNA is TGTGCCAGCAGCCCCGGGGGGGCAAATACGCAGTATTTT. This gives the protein CASSPGGANTQYF. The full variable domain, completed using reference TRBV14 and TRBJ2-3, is EAGVTQFPSHSVIEKGQTVTLRCDPISGHDNLYWYRRVMGKEIKFLLHFVKESKQDESGMPNNRFLAERTGGTYSTLKVQPAELEDSGVYFCASSPGGANTQYFGPGTRLTVL.

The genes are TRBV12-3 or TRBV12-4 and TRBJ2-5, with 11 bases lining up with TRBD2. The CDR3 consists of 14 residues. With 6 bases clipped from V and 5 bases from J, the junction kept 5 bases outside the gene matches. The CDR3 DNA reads TGTGCCAGCAGCAGTAGCGGGAGGGGTGAGACCCAGTACTTC. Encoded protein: CASSSSGRGETQYF.